Given below is one T cell receptor beta chain in context. As yet, its antigen is unknown. The data were obtained in a study of beta chain features in type 1 diabetes. As for the study in general: Examination spanned around 110 million sorted cells from all samples.

Based on CD45RO/CCR7/CD25/CD127/CD95/CD27, CD4+ regulatory, stem cell-like memory, naive and central memory cells were sorted. Expressed TCRB transcripts got sequenced, as all isolated RNA was reverse transcribed. The average output of naive, central memory and regulatory T cell samples was around 3.5 million reads. Some clones are missing from TCRdb's copy, which holds only in-frame ones; the method was immunoSEQ multiplex PCR. In the table there are 350,000 to 450,000 clones, approximately 14% of which are singletons. The CDR3 is made up of 17 amino acids. The germline gives CDR1 LGHNA, CDR2 YSLEER. V was cut by 0 bases and J by 3 bases, with 12 bases left in between. Study-level results: Healthy donors had naive, central memory and Treg TCRB repertoires that appeared less similar than those seen among patients.

Sequenced: naive CD4+ T cells from blood. The rearrangement links TRBV4-3 to TRBJ1-6; no reliable D call. The sequence was collected from a man aged 25-45 years in good health. The CDR3 DNA reads TGCGCCAGCAGCCAAGAAGGTTCCGGAGGCTATAATTCACCCCTCCACTTT. Translating it yields CASSQEGSGGYNSPLHF.